This T cell receptor beta chain stems from a study of PD-1 blockade in classical Hodgkin lymphoma. Study at large: Patients had nivolumab dosed at 3 mg/kg, delivered intravenously every 2 weeks.

Each and every patient relapsed after autologous stem cell transplantation, and patients got differing brentuximab vedotin exposure. Overall study findings and caveats: Exclusion applied to patients who initiated nivolumab less than 1 year following ASCT. Complete responders matched newly diagnosed patients in baseline diversity. By C4D1, CD4+ diversity increased significantly, especially in complete responders.

V lost 2 bases to trimming and J lost 0 bases, with 12 bases between them. In germline, CDR1 is SGHTA, CDR2 FQGNSA. CDR3 length equals 16 residues. Assay: immunoSEQ multiplex PCR; the TCRdb copy retains only in-frame clones and omits some. This sample has about 58,000 clones; under 95% occur once, and the top ten carry roughly 10%. Note on this clone: The antigen is unknown.

The V call is TRBV7-2, the J call TRBJ2-3; tentatively, D is TRBD1 or TRBD2 (5 bases each). The sample in question was peripheral blood mononuclear cells (PBMCs), obtained before the second cycle of nivolumab. The sequence was obtained from a human donor with classical Hodgkin lymphoma. The CDR3 sequence is CASSLLWGRSTDTQYF. The CDR3 nucleotides read TGTGCCAGCAGCTTACTCTGGGGACGGAGCACAGATACGCAGTATTTT.